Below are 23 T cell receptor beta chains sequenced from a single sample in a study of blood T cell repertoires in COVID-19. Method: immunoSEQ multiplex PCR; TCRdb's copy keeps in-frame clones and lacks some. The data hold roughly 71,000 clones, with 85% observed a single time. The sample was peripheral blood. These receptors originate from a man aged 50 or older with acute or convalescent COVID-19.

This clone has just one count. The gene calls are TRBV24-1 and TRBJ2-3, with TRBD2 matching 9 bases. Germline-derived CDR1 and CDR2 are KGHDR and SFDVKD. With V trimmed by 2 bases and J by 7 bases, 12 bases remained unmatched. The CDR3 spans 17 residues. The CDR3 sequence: CATSDSRGAGGANTQYF. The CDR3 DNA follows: TGTGCCACCAGTGATTCGCGGGGAGCGGGGGGCGCCAATACGCAGTATTTT.

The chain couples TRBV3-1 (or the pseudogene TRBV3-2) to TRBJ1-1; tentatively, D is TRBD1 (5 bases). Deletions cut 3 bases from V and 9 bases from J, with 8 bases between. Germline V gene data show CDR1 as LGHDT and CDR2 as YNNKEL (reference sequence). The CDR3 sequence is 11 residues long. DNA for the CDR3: TGTGCCAGCAGCCAGTGGGGCCAAGCTTTCTTT. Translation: CASSQWGQAFF.

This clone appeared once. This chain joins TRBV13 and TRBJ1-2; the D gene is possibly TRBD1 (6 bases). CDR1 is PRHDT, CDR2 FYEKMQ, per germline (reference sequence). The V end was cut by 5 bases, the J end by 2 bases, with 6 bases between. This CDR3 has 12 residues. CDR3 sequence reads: CASSGQNYGYTF. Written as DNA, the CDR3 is TGTGCCAGCAGCGGACAGAACTATGGCTACACCTTC.

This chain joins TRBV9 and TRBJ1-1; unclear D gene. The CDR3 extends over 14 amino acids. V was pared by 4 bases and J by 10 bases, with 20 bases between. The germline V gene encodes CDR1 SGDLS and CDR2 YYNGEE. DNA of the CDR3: TGTGCCAGCAGCTCAGCTTCATCGGGGTATGGAGCTTTCTTT. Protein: CASSSASSGYGAFF.

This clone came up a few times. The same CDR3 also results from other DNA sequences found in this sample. The CDR3 is CASSGRAGGYTF. As DNA, the CDR3 is TGTGCCAGCAGTGGGCGGGCCGGGGGCTACACCTTC. The rearrangement links TRBV2 to TRBJ1-2; the D is unclear. Germline loops: CDR1 SNHLY, CDR2 FYNNEI. The CDR3 has 12 amino acids. V lost 4 bases and J lost 8, with 11 bases in between.

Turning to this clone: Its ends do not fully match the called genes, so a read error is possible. The CDR3 sequence is CASRDTLRSAGIF. The CDR3 nucleotides read TGTGCCAGCCGGGACACCCTTAGGAGCGCCGGAATCTTC. The rearrangement uses TRBV6-5 and TRBJ2-1, with D possibly TRBD1 on 6 matching bases. The CDR3 runs 13 residues. Per germline, CDR1 MNHEY and CDR2 SVGAGI.

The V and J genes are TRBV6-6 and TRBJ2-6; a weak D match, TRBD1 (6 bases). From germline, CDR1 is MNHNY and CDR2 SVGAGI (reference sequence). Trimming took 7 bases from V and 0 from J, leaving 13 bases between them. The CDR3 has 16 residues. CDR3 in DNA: TGTGCCAGCAAAGGACAGCAGAGCTCTGGGGCCAACGTCCTGACTTTC. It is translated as CASKGQQSSGANVLTF.

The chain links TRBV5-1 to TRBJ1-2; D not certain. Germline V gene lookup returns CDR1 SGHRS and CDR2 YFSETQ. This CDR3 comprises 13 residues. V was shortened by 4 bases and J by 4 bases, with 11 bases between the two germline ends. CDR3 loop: CASSPDSFYGYTF. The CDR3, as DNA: TGCGCCAGCAGCCCTGATAGTTTCTATGGCTACACCTTC.

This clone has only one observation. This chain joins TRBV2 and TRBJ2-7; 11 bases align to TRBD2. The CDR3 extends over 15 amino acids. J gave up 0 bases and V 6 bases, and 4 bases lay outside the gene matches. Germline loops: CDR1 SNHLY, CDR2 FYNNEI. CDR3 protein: CASRSSGGPSYEQYF. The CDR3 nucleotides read TGTGCCAGCAGATCTAGCGGGGGGCCCTCCTACGAGCAGTACTTC.

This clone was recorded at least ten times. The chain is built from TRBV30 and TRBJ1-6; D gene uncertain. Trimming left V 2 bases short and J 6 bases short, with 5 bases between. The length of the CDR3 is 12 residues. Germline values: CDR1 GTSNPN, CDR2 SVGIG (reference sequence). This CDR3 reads CAWSPSNSPLHF. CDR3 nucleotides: TGTGCCTGGAGTCCCAGTAATTCACCCCTCCACTTT.

CDR3 nucleotide sequence: TGTGCCAGTAGTATAGAGCTCAGGGGTACGCAGTATTTT. The encoded protein is CASSIELRGTQYF. V is TRBV19 and J is TRBJ2-3; perhaps TRBD1 as D (6 bases). The germline gives CDR1 LNHDA, CDR2 SQIVND (reference sequence). Trimming removed 0 bases at V and 8 bases at J, with 9 bases between. The CDR3 contains 13 residues.

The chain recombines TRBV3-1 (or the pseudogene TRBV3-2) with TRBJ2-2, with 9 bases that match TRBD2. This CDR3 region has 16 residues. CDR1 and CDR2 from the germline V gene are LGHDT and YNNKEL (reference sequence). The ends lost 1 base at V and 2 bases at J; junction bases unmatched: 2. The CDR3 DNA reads TGTGCCAGCAGCCAAGCTCTAGCGGGAAACACCGGGGAGCTGTTTTTT. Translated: CASSQALAGNTGELFF.

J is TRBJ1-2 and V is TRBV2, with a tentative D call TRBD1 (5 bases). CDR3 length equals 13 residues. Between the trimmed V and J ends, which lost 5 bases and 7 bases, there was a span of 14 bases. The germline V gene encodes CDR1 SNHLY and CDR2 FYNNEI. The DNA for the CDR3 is TGTGCCAGCAGTACCCAAGGGGCTGGTGGCTACACCTTC. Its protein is CASSTQGAGGYTF. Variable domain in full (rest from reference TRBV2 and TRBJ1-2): EPEVTQTPSHQVTQMGQEVILRCVPISNHLYFYWYRQILGQKVEFLVSFYNNEISEKSEIFDDQFSVERPDGSNFTLKIRSTKLEDSAMYFCASSTQGAGGYTFGSGTRLTVV.

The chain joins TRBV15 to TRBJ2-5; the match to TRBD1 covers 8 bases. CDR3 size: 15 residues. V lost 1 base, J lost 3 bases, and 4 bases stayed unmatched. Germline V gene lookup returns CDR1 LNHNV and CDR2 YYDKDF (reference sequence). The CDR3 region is CATSRVGTGKETQYF. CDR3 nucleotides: TGTGCCACCAGCAGAGTAGGGACAGGAAAAGAGACCCAGTACTTC.

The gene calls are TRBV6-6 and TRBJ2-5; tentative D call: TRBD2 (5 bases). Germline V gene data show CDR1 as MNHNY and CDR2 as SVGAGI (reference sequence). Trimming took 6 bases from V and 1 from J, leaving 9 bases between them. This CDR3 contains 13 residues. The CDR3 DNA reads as TGTGCCAGCAGGAGGGAACCCCAAGAGACCCAGTACTTC. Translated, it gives CASRREPQETQYF.

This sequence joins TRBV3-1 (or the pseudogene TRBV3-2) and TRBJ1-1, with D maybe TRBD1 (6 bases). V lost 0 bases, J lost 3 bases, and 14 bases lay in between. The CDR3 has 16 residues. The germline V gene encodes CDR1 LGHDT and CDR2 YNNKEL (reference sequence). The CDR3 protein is CASSQEVGAVDTEAFF. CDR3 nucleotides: TGTGCCAGCAGCCAAGAGGTGGGGGCCGTGGACACTGAAGCTTTCTTT.

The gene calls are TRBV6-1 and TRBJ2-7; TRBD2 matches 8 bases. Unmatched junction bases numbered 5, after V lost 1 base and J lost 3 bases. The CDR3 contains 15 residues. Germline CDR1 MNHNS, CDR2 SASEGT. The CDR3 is CASSEDSGAYYEQYF. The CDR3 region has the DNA TGTGCCAGCAGTGAAGATAGCGGGGCTTACTACGAGCAGTACTTC.

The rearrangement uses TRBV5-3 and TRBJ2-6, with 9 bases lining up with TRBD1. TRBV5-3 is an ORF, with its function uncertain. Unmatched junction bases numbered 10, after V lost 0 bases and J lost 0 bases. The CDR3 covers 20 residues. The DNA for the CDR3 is TGTGCCAGAAGCTTGGACTCGGACAGGGGTTCGGACTCTGGGGCCAACGTCCTGACTTTC. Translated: CARSLDSDRGSDSGANVLTF.

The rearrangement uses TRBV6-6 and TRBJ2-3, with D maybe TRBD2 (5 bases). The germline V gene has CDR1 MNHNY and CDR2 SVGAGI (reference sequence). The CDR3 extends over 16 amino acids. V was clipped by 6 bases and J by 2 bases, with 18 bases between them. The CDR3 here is CASRVGNPVLTDTQYF. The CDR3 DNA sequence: TGTGCCAGCAGGGTCGGGAATCCGGTTCTCACAGATACGCAGTATTTT.

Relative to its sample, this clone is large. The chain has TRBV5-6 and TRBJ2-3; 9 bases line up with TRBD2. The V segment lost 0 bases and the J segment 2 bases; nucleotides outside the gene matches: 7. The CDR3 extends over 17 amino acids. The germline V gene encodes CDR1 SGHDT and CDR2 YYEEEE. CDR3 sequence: CASSLGVQRGATDTQYF. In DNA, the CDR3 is TGTGCCAGCAGCTTGGGGGTCCAGCGGGGGGCCACAGATACGCAGTATTTT. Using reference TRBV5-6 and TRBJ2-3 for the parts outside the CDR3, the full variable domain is DAGVTQSPTHLIKTRGQQVTLRCSPKSGHDTVSWYQQALGQGPQFIFQYYEEEERQRGNFPDRFSGHQFPNYSSELNVNALLLGDSALYLCASSLGVQRGATDTQYFGPGTRLTVL.

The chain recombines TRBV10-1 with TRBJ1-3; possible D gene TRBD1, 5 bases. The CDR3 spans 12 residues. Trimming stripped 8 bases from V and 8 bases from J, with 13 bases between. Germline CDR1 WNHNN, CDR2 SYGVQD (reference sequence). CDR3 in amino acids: CASVTKGYTIYF. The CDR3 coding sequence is TGCGCCAGCGTAACTAAGGGGTACACCATATATTTT.

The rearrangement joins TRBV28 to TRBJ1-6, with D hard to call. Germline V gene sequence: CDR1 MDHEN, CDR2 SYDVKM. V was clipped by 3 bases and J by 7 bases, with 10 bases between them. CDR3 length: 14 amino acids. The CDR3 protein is CASSFSVMNSPLHF. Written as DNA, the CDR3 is TGTGCCAGCAGTTTCTCAGTCATGAATTCACCCCTCCACTTT.

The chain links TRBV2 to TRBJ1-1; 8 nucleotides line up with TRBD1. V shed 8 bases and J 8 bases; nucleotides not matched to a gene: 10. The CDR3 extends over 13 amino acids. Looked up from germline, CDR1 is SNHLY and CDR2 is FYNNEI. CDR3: CASRRDRLEEAFF. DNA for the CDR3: TGTGCCAGCCGCCGGGACAGGTTAGAGGAAGCTTTCTTT.